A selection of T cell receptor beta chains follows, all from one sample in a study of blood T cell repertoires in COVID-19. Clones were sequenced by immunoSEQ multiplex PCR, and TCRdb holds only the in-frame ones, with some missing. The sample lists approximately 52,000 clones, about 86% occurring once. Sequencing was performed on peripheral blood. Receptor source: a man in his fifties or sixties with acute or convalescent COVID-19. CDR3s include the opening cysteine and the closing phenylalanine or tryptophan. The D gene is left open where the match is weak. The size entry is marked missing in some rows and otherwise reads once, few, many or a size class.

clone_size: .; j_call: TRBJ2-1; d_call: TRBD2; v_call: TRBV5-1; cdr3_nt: TGCGCCAGCAGCTTGGGGGCGGGAGGAGGAACCAATGAGCAGTTCTTC; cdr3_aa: CASSLGAGGGTNEQFF
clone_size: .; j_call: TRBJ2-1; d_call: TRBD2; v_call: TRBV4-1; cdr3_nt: TGCGCCAGCAGCCAAGGGTCTAGCGGGAGGGCCCTCGTGGGAAATGAGCAGTTCTTC; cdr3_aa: CASSQGSSGRALVGNEQFF
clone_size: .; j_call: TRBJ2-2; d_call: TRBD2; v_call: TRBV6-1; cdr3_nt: TGTGCCAGCAGCTCCCATAGCGGGAGACACGGGGAGCTGTTTTTT; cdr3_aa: CASSSHSGRHGELFF
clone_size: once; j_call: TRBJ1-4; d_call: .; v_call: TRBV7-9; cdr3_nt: TGTGCCAGCAGCTTTGGGCTCTATGAAAAACTGTTTTTT; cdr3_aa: CASSFGLYEKLFF
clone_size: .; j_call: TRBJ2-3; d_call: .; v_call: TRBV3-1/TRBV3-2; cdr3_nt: TGTGCCAGCAGCTCCCAGGGCACAGATACGCAGTATTTT; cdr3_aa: CASSSQGTDTQYF
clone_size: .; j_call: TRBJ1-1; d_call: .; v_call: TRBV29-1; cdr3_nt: TGCAGCGTTGCTGGAGGGAACACTGAAGCTTTCTTT; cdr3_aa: CSVAGGNTEAFF
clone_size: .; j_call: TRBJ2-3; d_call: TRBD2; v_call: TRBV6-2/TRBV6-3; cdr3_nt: TGTGCCAGCAGCCGTGGGCTAGCGGACACAGATACGCAGTATTTT; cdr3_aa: CASSRGLADTDTQYF
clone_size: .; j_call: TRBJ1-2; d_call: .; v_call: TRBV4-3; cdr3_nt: TGCGCCAGCAGCCAAGACACTAACTATGGCTACACCTTC; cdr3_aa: CASSQDTNYGYTF
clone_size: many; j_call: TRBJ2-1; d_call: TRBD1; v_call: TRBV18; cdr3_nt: TGTGCCAGCTCAGGGACAGAGGAGTTAAATGAGCAGTTCTTC; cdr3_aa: CASSGTEELNEQFF
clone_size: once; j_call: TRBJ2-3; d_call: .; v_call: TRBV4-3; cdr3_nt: TGCGCCAGCAGCCAAGATTTCGCGGGGGCATTGGATACGCAGTATTTT; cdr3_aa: CASSQDFAGALDTQYF